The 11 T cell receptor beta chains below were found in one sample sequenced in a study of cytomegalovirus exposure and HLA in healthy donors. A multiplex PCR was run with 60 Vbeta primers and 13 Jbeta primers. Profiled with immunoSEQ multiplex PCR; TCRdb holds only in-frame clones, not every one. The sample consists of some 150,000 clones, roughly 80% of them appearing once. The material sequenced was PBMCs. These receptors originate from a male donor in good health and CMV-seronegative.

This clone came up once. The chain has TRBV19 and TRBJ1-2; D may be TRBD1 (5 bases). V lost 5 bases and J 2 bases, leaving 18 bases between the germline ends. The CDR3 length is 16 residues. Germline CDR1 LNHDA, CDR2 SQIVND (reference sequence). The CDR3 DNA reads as TGTGCCAGTAGTGGGGCTCCGGGGGTCCCAAACTATGGCTACACCTTC. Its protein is CASSGAPGVPNYGYTF. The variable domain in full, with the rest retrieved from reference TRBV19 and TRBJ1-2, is DGGITQSPKYLFRKEGQNVTLSCEQNLNHDAMYWYRQDPGQGLRLIYYSQIVNDFQKGDIAEGYSVSREKKESFPLTVTSAQKNPTAFYLCASSGAPGVPNYGYTFGSGTRLTVV.

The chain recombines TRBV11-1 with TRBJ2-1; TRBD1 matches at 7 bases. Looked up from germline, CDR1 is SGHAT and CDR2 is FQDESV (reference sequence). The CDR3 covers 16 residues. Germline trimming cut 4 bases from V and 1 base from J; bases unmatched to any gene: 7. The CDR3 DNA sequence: TGTGCCAGCAGCTATTACCGGGACAGTTCCTACAATGAGCAGTTCTTC. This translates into CASSYYRDSSYNEQFF.

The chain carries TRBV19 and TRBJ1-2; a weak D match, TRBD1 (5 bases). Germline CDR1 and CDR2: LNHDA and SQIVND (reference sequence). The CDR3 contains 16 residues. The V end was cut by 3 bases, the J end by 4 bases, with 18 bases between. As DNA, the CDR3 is TGTGCCAGTAGTATCGATTCGGGACTATTTGGCTATGGCTACACCTTC. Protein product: CASSIDSGLFGYGYTF.

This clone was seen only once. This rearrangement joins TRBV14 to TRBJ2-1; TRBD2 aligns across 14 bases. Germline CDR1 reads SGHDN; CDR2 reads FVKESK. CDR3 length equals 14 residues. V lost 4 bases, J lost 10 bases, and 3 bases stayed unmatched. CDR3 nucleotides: TGTGCCAGCAGCCCCCGACTAGCGGGGGGGGAGCAGTTCTTC. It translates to CASSPRLAGGEQFF.

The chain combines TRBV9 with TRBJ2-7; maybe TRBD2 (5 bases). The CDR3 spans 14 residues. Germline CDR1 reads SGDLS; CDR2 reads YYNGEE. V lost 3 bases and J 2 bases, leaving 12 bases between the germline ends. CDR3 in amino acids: CASSADYTTYEQYF. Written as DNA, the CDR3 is TGTGCCAGCAGCGCCGACTACACGACCTACGAGCAGTACTTC. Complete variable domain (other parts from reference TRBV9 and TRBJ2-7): DSGVTQTPKHLITATGQRVTLRCSPRSGDLSVYWYQQSLDQGLQFLIQYYNGEERAKGNILERFSAQQFPDLHSELNLSSLELGDSALYFCASSADYTTYEQYFGPGTRLTVT.

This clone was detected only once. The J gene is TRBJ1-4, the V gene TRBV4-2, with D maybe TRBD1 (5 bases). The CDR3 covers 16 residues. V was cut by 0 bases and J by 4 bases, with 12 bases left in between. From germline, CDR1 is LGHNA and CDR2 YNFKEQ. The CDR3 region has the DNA TGTGCCAGCAGCCAAGATCCTAGGGGCGGTAATGAAAAACTGTTTTTT. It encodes CASSQDPRGGNEKLFF.

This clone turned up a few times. In nucleotides, the CDR3 is TGTGCCAGCAGCTACGAGACAGGGGGCGACGAGCAGTACTTC. Encoded protein: CASSYETGGDEQYF. The gene calls are TRBV5-4 and TRBJ2-7; TRBD1 aligns across 10 bases. The CDR3 contains 14 residues. The ends lost 3 bases at V and 5 bases at J; junction bases unmatched: 5. Germline CDR1 is SGHNT and CDR2 is YYREEE (reference sequence).

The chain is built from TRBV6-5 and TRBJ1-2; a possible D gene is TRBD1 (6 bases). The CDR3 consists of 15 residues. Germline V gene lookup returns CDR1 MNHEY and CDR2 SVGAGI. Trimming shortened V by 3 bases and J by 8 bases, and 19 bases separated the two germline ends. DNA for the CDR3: TGTGCCAGCAGTTATAGCCTACAGGGAGTCTTCGGCTACACCTTC. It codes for CASSYSLQGVFGYTF.

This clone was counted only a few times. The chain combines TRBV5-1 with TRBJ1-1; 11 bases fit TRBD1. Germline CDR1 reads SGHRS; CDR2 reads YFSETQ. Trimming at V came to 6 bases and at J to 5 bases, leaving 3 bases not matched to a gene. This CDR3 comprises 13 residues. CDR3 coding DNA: TGCGCCAGCACCGGGACAGGGGGAACTGAAGCTTTCTTT. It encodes CASTGTGGTEAFF. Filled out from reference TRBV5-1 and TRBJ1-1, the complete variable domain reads KAGVTQTPRYLIKTRGQQVTLSCSPISGHRSVSWYQQTPGQGLQFLFEYFSETQRNKGNFPGRFSGRQFSNSRSEMNVSTLELGDSALYLCASTGTGGTEAFFGQGTRLTVV.

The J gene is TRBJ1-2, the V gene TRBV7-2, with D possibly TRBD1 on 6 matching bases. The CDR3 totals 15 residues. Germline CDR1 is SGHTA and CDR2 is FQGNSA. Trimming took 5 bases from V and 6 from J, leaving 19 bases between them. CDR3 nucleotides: TGTGCCAGCAGCCTAAACGGTGGACAGATGAATGGCTACACCTTC. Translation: CASSLNGGQMNGYTF.

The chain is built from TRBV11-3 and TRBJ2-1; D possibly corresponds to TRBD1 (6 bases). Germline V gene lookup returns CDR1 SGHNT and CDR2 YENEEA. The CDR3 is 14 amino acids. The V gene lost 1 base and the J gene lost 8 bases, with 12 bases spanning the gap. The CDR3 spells CASSLGRGTDEQFF. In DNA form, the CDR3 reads TGTGCCAGCAGCTTAGGCAGGGGTACAGATGAGCAGTTCTTC.